The 21 T cell receptor beta chains presented below share a single source sample, sequenced in a study of vaccination effects on CD4 cells after COVID-19. These receptors have no identified antigens. Method: immunoSEQ multiplex PCR; TCRdb's copy keeps in-frame clones and lacks some. The sample records 20,000 to 25,000 clones, approximately 70% being singletons. Within the ViraFEST assay, antigen-specific CD4+ T cells underwent expansion with viral peptide pools prior to sequencing. Having been cultured for less than 12 days, the cells underwent CD4+ T cell isolation. Each person got two doses of an mRNA SARS-CoV-2 vaccine, BNT162b2 or mRNA-1273. This specimen was CD4+ T cells from PBMCs cultured with HCoV-NL63 spike peptides, taken after COVID-19 vaccination. These TCRs come from a human donor who received a COVID-19 vaccine.

In its sample, this clone was seen a few times. This chain joins TRBV6-5 and TRBJ2-3; unclear D gene. The CDR3 extends over 15 amino acids. V lost 10 bases and J lost 0, with 17 bases in between. Germline CDR1 MNHEY, CDR2 SVGAGI. Written as DNA, the CDR3 is TGTGCCACCCGTAGGAGCCCCTCGAGCACAGATACGCAGTATTTT. This gives the protein CATRRSPSSTDTQYF.

This clone was observed a handful of times. V is TRBV7-9 and J is TRBJ1-1; 9 positions match TRBD1. This CDR3 contains 17 residues. Germline CDR1 is SEHNR and CDR2 is FQNEAQ (reference sequence). With 6 bases clipped from V and 1 base from J, the junction kept 12 bases outside the gene matches. CDR3 coding DNA: TGTGCCAGCAGTTTCCCCCGGACAGGGGAGGGGAACACTGAAGCTTTCTTT. The encoded protein is CASSFPRTGEGNTEAFF.

V and J are TRBV30 and TRBJ2-3, with D perhaps matching TRBD2 (5 bases). The V gene's germline CDR1 is GTSNPN and CDR2 SVGIG (reference sequence). The ends were cut back, 0 bases at V and 6 bases at J, with 16 bases in the middle. CDR3 size: 15 residues. The CDR3: CAWSVRGSYDDTQYF. CDR3 in DNA: TGTGCCTGGAGTGTGAGAGGGTCCTATGATGATACGCAGTATTTT.

V gene TRBV6-4 combines with J gene TRBJ1-2; D remains ambiguous. Trimming cost V 0 bases and J 4 bases, with 12 bases left between them. From germline, CDR1 is MRHNA and CDR2 SNTAGT. The CDR3 runs to 15 residues. The CDR3 sequence: CASSDSFKDRYGYTF. In DNA form, the CDR3 reads TGTGCCAGCAGTGACTCGTTTAAGGATCGCTATGGCTACACCTTC.

This clone ranks as medium-sized. This rearrangement joins TRBV12-5 to TRBJ2-2; D not resolved. CDR3 size: 15 residues. Per germline, CDR1 LGHNT and CDR2 FRNRAP. Trimming took off 4 bases at V and 0 bases at J, with 9 bases between the two ends. CDR3 amino acids: CASGSQDPNTGELFF. The CDR3 DNA reads as TGTGCTAGTGGTTCCCAGGACCCGAACACCGGGGAGCTGTTTTTT.

In its sample, this clone was seen a few times. The J gene is TRBJ2-1, the V gene TRBV18; possible D gene TRBD2, 7 bases. The CDR3 has 13 amino acids. V lost 11 bases, J lost 6 bases, and 17 bases lay in between. CDR1 is KGHSH, CDR2 LQKENI, per germline. CDR3 coding DNA: TGTGCCGCGAGGGGGGGTAGGAGCAATGAGCAGTTCTTC. This encodes CAARGGRSNEQFF.

This chain uses TRBV5-6 with TRBJ2-7, with D perhaps TRBD1 (6 bases). This CDR3 is built from 14 residues. CDR1 is SGHDT and CDR2 is YYEEEE in the germline V gene. Trimming left V 2 bases short and J 5 bases short, with 14 bases between. The chain's CDR3 is CASSFWNRDNEQYF. The CDR3 nucleotides read TGTGCCAGCAGCTTTTGGAACAGGGATAACGAGCAGTACTTC.

This clone was counted between two and nine times. This chain uses TRBV7-9 with TRBJ1-2; a weak D match, TRBD1 (6 bases). CDR1 and CDR2 (germline): SEHNR, FQNEAQ (reference sequence). V lost 4 bases, J lost 2 bases, and 14 bases lay in between. The CDR3 covers 15 residues. In nucleotides, the CDR3 is TGTGCCAGCAGCTCAGGGGCCAGATCCAACTATGGCTACACCTTC. It yields the protein CASSSGARSNYGYTF.

This chain joins TRBV6-5 and TRBJ1-3; no reliable D call. The CDR3 spans 13 residues. V was shortened by 0 bases and J by 4 bases, with 4 bases between the two germline ends. Per germline, CDR1 MNHEY and CDR2 SVGAGI. CDR3 nucleotide sequence: TGTGCCAGCAGTTACTCGGGGGGAAACACCATATATTTT. Protein: CASSYSGGNTIYF.

The chain carries TRBV10-3 and TRBJ1-3; perhaps TRBD1 as D (5 bases). The germline V gene encodes CDR1 ENHRY and CDR2 SYGVKD. The ends were cut back, 3 bases at V and 2 bases at J, with 8 bases in the middle. This CDR3 is built from 14 residues. The CDR3 nucleotides are TGTGCCATCAGTGATACGGGGGCTGGAAACACCATATATTTT. As protein: CAISDTGAGNTIYF.

This sequence joins TRBV6-4 and TRBJ1-1; unclear D gene. The germline V and J ends were trimmed by 4 bases and 0 bases, with 15 bases remaining between them. The CDR3 consists of 16 residues. The germline V gene encodes CDR1 MRHNA and CDR2 SNTAGT. The DNA of the CDR3 is TGTGCCAGCAGTGTAGGATCTTCGGGCGTGAACACTGAAGCTTTCTTT. Residues: CASSVGSSGVNTEAFF.

J is TRBJ2-1 and V is TRBV7-7; D call uncertain. Germline CDR1 SSHAT, CDR2 FNYEAQ (reference sequence). The CDR3 sequence is 16 residues long. Trimming pared 1 base from V and 0 bases from J, leaving 10 bases between. The CDR3 DNA follows: TGTGCCAGCAGCTTAGGTAGGACGGTCTCCTACAATGAGCAGTTCTTC. This codes for CASSLGRTVSYNEQFF.

The V call is TRBV5-4, the J call TRBJ1-1, with 8 positions matching TRBD1. The trim removed 4 bases at V and 5 bases at J, leaving 7 bases unmatched. The CDR3 is 14 amino acids. From germline, CDR1 is SGHNT and CDR2 YYREEE (reference sequence). For the CDR3, the DNA is TGTGCCAGCAGCCTCGGACAGGGTTGGACTGAAGCTTTCTTT. It specifies CASSLGQGWTEAFF.

This chain links TRBV30 with TRBJ2-5, with 7 bases aligning to TRBD2. Germline V CDR1 and CDR2: GTSNPN, SVGIG (reference sequence). V shed 3 bases, J shed 4 bases, and the junction held 2 bases outside the gene matches. The CDR3 has 12 residues. The CDR3 spells CAWRASGETQYF. CDR3 nucleotides: TGTGCCTGGAGAGCTAGCGGAGAGACCCAGTACTTC. The variable domain in full, with the rest retrieved from reference TRBV30 and TRBJ2-5, is SQTIHQWPATLVQPVGSPLSLECTVEGTSNPNLYWYRQAAGRGLQLLFYSVGIGQISSEVPQNLSASRPQDRQFILSSKKLLLSDSGFYLCAWRASGETQYFGPGTRLLVL.

CDR3 protein: CASSPLGEQQPQHF. In DNA form, the CDR3 reads TGTGCCAGCTCACCATTGGGGGAACAACAGCCCCAGCATTTT. The chain is built from TRBV18 and TRBJ1-5; the D gene is possibly TRBD1 (5 bases). The CDR3 is made up of 14 amino acids. Trimming took 2 bases from V and 7 from J, leaving 12 bases between them. CDR1 and CDR2 from the germline V gene are KGHSH and LQKENI.

The chain links TRBV6-5 to TRBJ1-5; weak D call: TRBD1 (6 bases). The V gene lost 6 bases and the J gene lost 6 bases, with 18 bases spanning the gap. CDR3 length equals 15 residues. The germline V gene has CDR1 MNHEY and CDR2 SVGAGI. The CDR3 here is CASRETGGGGQPQHF. The CDR3 bases are TGTGCCAGCAGGGAGACAGGCGGCGGAGGTCAGCCCCAGCATTTT.

The chain employs TRBV5-4 and TRBJ2-7, with 12 positions matching TRBD2. V shed 4 bases, J shed 5 bases, and the junction held 4 bases outside the gene matches. CDR3 length equals 14 residues. Per the germline V gene, CDR1 is SGHNT and CDR2 is YYREEE (reference sequence). CDR3 nucleotides: TGTGCCAGCAGCCTAGCGGGAGGGTTGGACGAGCAGTACTTC. It codes for CASSLAGGLDEQYF.

V is TRBV6-5 and J is TRBJ2-7, with 8 nucleotides matching TRBD2. CDR1 and CDR2 from the germline V gene are MNHEY and SVGAGI. The ends lost 6 bases at V and 0 bases at J; junction bases unmatched: 1. CDR3 size: 13 residues. Written as DNA, the CDR3 is TGTGCCAGCAGAACTAGCGGCTCCTACGAGCAGTACTTC. Translated: CASRTSGSYEQYF.

The chain is built from TRBV19 and TRBJ2-1; 10 bases map to TRBD2. The CDR3 extends over 20 amino acids. V lost 0 bases, J lost 1 base, and 12 bases stayed unmatched. The germline V gene has CDR1 LNHDA and CDR2 SQIVND (reference sequence). Here the CDR3 reads CASSIDSLPSGSGSYNEQFF. The CDR3 DNA reads TGTGCCAGTAGTATAGATTCCCTACCTAGCGGGAGTGGATCCTACAATGAGCAGTTCTTC.

The J gene is TRBJ1-6, the V gene TRBV6-5, with D hard to call. Germline CDR1 and CDR2: MNHEY and SVGAGI. With 8 bases removed from V and 5 bases from J, the gap between germline ends came to 13 bases. This CDR3 has 14 amino acids. The CDR3: CASHRTHNNSPLHF. CDR3 in DNA: TGTGCCAGCCATAGGACGCATAATAATTCACCCCTCCACTTT.

V gene TRBV4-2 combines with J gene TRBJ2-2; 9 bases align to TRBD2. With V trimmed by 0 bases and J by 4 bases, 6 bases remained unmatched. The CDR3 sequence is 17 residues long. CDR1 and CDR2 (germline): LGHNA, YNFKEQ. CDR3: CASSQDWLAGTTGELFF. The CDR3 DNA reads TGTGCCAGCAGCCAAGATTGGCTAGCGGGGACCACCGGGGAGCTGTTTTTT.